This paragraph reports one T cell receptor (beta chain). The V gene end was trimmed by 6 bases and the J gene end by 4 bases; junction bases not matched to a gene: 6. The CDR3 is 14 residues long. The germline gives CDR1 MDHEN, CDR2 SYDVKM. This entry comes from a study of blood T cell repertoires in COVID-19. The overall study: The samples span acute and convalescent COVID-19 from the United States, Italy and Spain. PBMCs, B-cell-depleted T cells, or T cells provided the cDNA or gDNA that made up the material.

In the authors' workflow: Using reference gene primer amplification, nucleated cell counts were estimated. Method: immunoSEQ multiplex PCR; TCRdb's copy keeps in-frame clones and lacks some. V, J and clone size are those of that table, while D and trimming were read from the DNA. This table has fewer than 150,000 clones, under 90% appearing once. The sequence was collected from a woman of 80 years or more in a cohort sampled during active or convalescent COVID-19. V is TRBV28 and J is TRBJ1-2, with TRBD1 matching 9 bases. Sequenced: peripheral blood. As DNA, the CDR3 is TGTGCCAGCAGCCCGGGACAGGGCCGCTATGGCTACACCTTC. Its translation is CASSPGQGRYGYTF.